These 18 T cell receptor beta chains came from one sample sequenced in a study of T cell responses to AZD1222 COVID-19 vaccine. Assay used: immunoSEQ multiplex PCR; TCRdb lists only in-frame clones, some missing. The sample has under 150,000 clones; 90% to 95% are singletons. The input for sequencing was peripheral blood, taken on day 0 of AZD1222 vaccination. The receptors were sampled from an adult in good health.

This clone came up once. The J gene is TRBJ2-3, the V gene TRBV5-6; D remains ambiguous. This CDR3 spans 11 amino acids. The germline V and J ends were trimmed by 3 bases and 7 bases, with 6 bases remaining between them. The germline gives CDR1 SGHDT, CDR2 YYEEEE. CDR3 region: CASSSRNTQYF. The DNA for the CDR3 is TGTGCCAGCAGCTCCAGGAATACGCAGTATTTT.

This rearrangement joins TRBV6-5 to TRBJ1-2; 9 nucleotides align to TRBD1. J gave up 7 bases and V 6 bases, and 9 bases lay outside the gene matches. The CDR3 contains 14 residues. From germline, CDR1 is MNHEY and CDR2 SVGAGI. The DNA of the CDR3 is TGTGCCAGCAGAGGGGACAGGGTGGAGGGTGGCTACACCTTC. Encoded protein: CASRGDRVEGGYTF.

This chain links TRBV7-9 with TRBJ1-5; D uncertain. The ends were cut back, 5 bases at V and 4 bases at J, with 12 bases in the middle. CDR1 SEHNR and CDR2 FQNEAQ come from the germline V gene (reference sequence). This CDR3 region has 14 residues. Here the CDR3 DNA reads TGTGCCAGCAGCCGAGACCTGATAAATCAGCCCCAGCATTTT. As protein: CASSRDLINQPQHF.

This clone has just one count. The sample holds other DNA sequences that translate to the same CDR3. This chain joins TRBV30 and TRBJ1-5; D is ambiguous. With 0 bases removed from V and 0 bases from J, the gap between germline ends came to 3 bases. Germline V gene sequence: CDR1 GTSNPN, CDR2 SVGIG (reference sequence). There are 13 residues in the CDR3. In DNA form, the CDR3 reads TGTGCCTGGAGTGTGGGTAGCAATCAGCCCCAGCATTTT. This gives the protein CAWSVGSNQPQHF. Using reference TRBV30 and TRBJ1-5 for the parts outside the CDR3, the full variable domain is SQTIHQWPATLVQPVGSPLSLECTVEGTSNPNLYWYRQAAGRGLQLLFYSVGIGQISSEVPQNLSASRPQDRQFILSSKKLLLSDSGFYLCAWSVGSNQPQHFGDGTRLSIL.

The V gene is TRBV19, the J gene TRBJ2-3, with 11 bases lining up with TRBD2. Per the germline V gene, CDR1 is LNHDA and CDR2 is SQIVND (reference sequence). Trimming removed 11 bases from V and 6 bases from J; junction bases left unmatched: 10. CDR3 length: 14 residues. Written as DNA, the CDR3 is TGTGCCGTAAAACTAGCGGGAGTGTCGGATACGCAGTATTTT. It codes for CAVKLAGVSDTQYF.

The genes are TRBV29-1 and TRBJ1-1, with a tentative D call TRBD1 (6 bases). Trimming stripped 4 bases from V and 0 bases from J, with 12 bases between. The CDR3 extends over 14 amino acids. The germline CDR1 and CDR2 sequences are SQVTM and ANQGSEA. CDR3 sequence: CSVARTDMNTEAFF. CDR3 nucleotide sequence: TGCAGCGTTGCCCGGACAGATATGAACACTGAAGCTTTCTTT.

V and J are TRBV5-6 and TRBJ1-6; possibly TRBD1 for D (5 bases). Germline values: CDR1 SGHDT, CDR2 YYEEEE. The V and J ends lost 4 bases and 7 bases respectively, with 18 bases between them. There are 16 residues in the CDR3. DNA for the CDR3: TGTGCCAGCAGCGGAAGACCCGCCCGACAGAATTCACCCCTCCACTTT. Residues: CASSGRPARQNSPLHF.

The chain combines TRBV7-3 with TRBJ2-5, with D uncertain. V lost 6 bases and J lost 1, with 9 bases in between. In germline, CDR1 is SGHTA, CDR2 FQGTGA. This CDR3 comprises 13 residues. Here the CDR3 reads CASSLKIQETQYF. The CDR3 DNA reads as TGTGCCAGCAGTCTGAAAATCCAAGAGACCCAGTACTTC. Based on the CDR3 plus reference TRBV7-3 and TRBJ2-5, the full variable domain is GAGVSQTPSNKVTEKGKYVELRCDPISGHTALYWYRQSLGQGPEFLIYFQGTGAADDSGLPNDRFFAVRPEGSVSTLKIQRTERGDSAVYLCASSLKIQETQYFGPGTRLLVL.

The V and J genes are TRBV6-6 and TRBJ2-3; D is possibly TRBD1 or TRBD2 (7 bases each). This CDR3 region has 15 residues. Germline CDR1 reads MNHNY; CDR2 reads SVGAGI (reference sequence). Trimming left V 5 bases short and J 3 bases short, with 15 bases between. The CDR3 sequence: CASSPRGGVTDTQYF. CDR3 bases: TGTGCCAGCAGTCCCAGGGGGGGGGTTACAGATACGCAGTATTTT.

CDR3 DNA: TGTGCCAGTAGTTGGGACATTCGGGCCCAGTACTTC. This translates into CASSWDIRAQYF. The chain employs TRBV19 and TRBJ2-5; D might be TRBD1 (6 bases). Germline CDR1 is LNHDA and CDR2 is SQIVND (reference sequence). CDR3 length: 12 amino acids. V was trimmed by 5 bases and J by 9 bases, leaving 13 bases between them.

The V call is TRBV15, the J call TRBJ2-5; TRBD2 agrees at 7 bases. With V trimmed by 2 bases and J by 3 bases, 6 bases remained unmatched. The germline V gene has CDR1 LNHNV and CDR2 YYDKDF (reference sequence). The CDR3 is 15 residues long. The CDR3 here is CATSRRTSGEETQYF. In DNA, the CDR3 is TGTGCCACCAGCAGAAGAACCAGCGGGGAAGAGACCCAGTACTTC.

The chain has TRBV5-6 and TRBJ2-7; possibly TRBD2 for D (5 bases). Germline CDR1 SGHDT, CDR2 YYEEEE. This CDR3 has 13 residues. Trimming removed 3 bases from V and 2 bases from J, with 9 bases in between. CDR3 DNA: TGTGCCAGCAGCTACGGACTTACCTACGAGCAGTACTTC. Protein sequence: CASSYGLTYEQYF.

The J gene is TRBJ2-7, the V gene TRBV4-1; no clear D. CDR1 is MGHRA and CDR2 is YSYEKL in the germline V gene. The CDR3 sequence is 13 residues long. The germline V and J ends were trimmed by 5 bases and 3 bases, with 11 bases remaining between them. CDR3 in DNA: TGCGCCAGCAGCTCGGGCAGTAACTACGAGCAGTACTTC. This encodes CASSSGSNYEQYF.

The rearrangement joins TRBV6-5 to TRBJ1-6, with 7 bases lining up with TRBD1. Germline V gene lookup returns CDR1 MNHEY and CDR2 SVGAGI. The CDR3 extends over 15 amino acids. V was pared by 7 bases and J by 7 bases, with 10 bases of the junction left unmatched. The CDR3, as DNA: TGTGCCAGCAAACGGCGAACAGGGGAAAATTCACCCCTCCACTTT. Translation: CASKRRTGENSPLHF.

This clone was seen just once. This sequence joins TRBV6-5 and TRBJ2-7, with 10 bases matching TRBD1. In germline, CDR1 is MNHEY, CDR2 SVGAGI. CDR3 length equals 14 residues. V was pared by 6 bases and J by 3 bases, with 5 bases of the junction left unmatched. The CDR3 sequence: CASSRQGAIYEQYF. CDR3 DNA: TGTGCCAGCAGCCGACAGGGGGCAATCTACGAGCAGTACTTC.

The chain couples TRBV6-5 to TRBJ2-1; 11 nucleotides align to TRBD2. This CDR3 has 16 amino acids. Germline V gives CDR1 MNHEY, CDR2 SVGAGI. The ends lost 2 bases at V and 12 bases at J; junction bases unmatched: 12. The CDR3 is CASSYQIGTSGGRQFF. As DNA, the CDR3 is TGTGCCAGCAGTTACCAAATCGGGACTAGCGGAGGACGGCAGTTCTTC.

This sequence joins TRBV5-4 and TRBJ2-6, with 7 bases fitting TRBD2. This CDR3 is built from 16 residues. J lost 0 bases, V lost 0 bases, and 0 bases had no gene match. CDR1 SGHNT and CDR2 YYREEE come from the germline V gene (reference sequence). The CDR3 sequence: CASSLGEGSGANVLTF. The CDR3 region has the DNA TGTGCCAGCAGCTTGGGGGAGGGCTCTGGGGCCAACGTCCTGACTTTC.

This chain joins TRBV5-1 and TRBJ2-2; TRBD1 might be the D (6 bases). Germline CDR1 and CDR2: SGHRS and YFSETQ. Deletions cut 9 bases from V and 7 bases from J, with 19 bases between. CDR3 length: 14 amino acids. The CDR3 protein is CATDPGTFGGELFF. CDR3 DNA sequence: TGCGCCACCGACCCTGGGACATTTGGCGGGGAGCTGTTTTTT.